This T cell receptor beta chain is from a study of OX40 agonist ivuxolimab in advanced cancers. Produced via immunoSEQ multiplex PCR; TCRdb's table is partial and in-frame only. The sample consists of about 86,000 clones, around nine tenths of them appearing once. Trimming pared 7 bases from V and 0 bases from J, leaving 16 bases between. CDR3 length: 15 amino acids. Germline CDR1 is SGHRS and CDR2 is YFSETQ. The J gene is TRBJ1-1, the V gene TRBV5-1; D remains unclear. This specimen was CD4+ or CD8+ T cells sorted from blood, taken in a trial of the OX40 agonist ivuxolimab. The clonotype was recovered from an adult with an advanced solid tumor such as melanoma, head and neck, liver or kidney cancer. Written as DNA, the CDR3 is TGCGCCAGCGGAGAGGGCAGAGACATGAACACTGAAGCTTTCTTT. Protein product: CASGEGRDMNTEAFF.